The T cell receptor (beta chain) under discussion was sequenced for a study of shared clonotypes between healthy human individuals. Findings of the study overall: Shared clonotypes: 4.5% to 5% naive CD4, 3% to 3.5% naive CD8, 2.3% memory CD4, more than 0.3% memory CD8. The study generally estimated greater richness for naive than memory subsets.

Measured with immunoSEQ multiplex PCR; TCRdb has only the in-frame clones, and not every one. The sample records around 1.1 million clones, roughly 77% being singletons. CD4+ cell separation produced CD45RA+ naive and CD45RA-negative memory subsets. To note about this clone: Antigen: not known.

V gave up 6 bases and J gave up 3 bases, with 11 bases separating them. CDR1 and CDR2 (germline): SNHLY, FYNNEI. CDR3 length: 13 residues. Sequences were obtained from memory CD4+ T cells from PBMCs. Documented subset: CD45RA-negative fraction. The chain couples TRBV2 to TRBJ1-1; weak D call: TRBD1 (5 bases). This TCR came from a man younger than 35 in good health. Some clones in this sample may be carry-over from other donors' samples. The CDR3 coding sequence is TGTGCCAGCAGGGGGCTGTCGGACACTGAAGCTTTCTTT. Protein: CASRGLSDTEAFF.